This is a list of T cell receptor beta chains from one sample in a study of T-cell reconstitution after alpha-beta-depleted transplantation in children. TCRdb fed the PCR reads into MiXCR, producing one record per CDR3 protein. The table shows 250,000 to 300,000 distinct CDR3 sequences, with around 10% occurring only once. The starting material was PBMCs, obtained before TCRalphabeta/CD19-depleted stem cell transplant. The source is a boy younger than two with acute myeloid leukemia, due to receive a stem cell transplant. Both conserved end residues are part of each CDR3. D genes are given only for firm matches. Some rows mark clone size as missing; the rest say once, few, many or name a class of expanded clone.

D | J | size | V | CDR3 | DNA
NA | TRBJ2-3 | many | TRBV7-9 | CASSFGGVRDTQYF | TGTGCCAGCAGCTTTGGAGGGGTGAGGGATACGCAGTATTTT
NA | TRBJ1-4 | NA | TRBV20-1 | CSARPAATNEKLFF | TGCAGTGCTAGACCAGCCGCAACTAATGAAAAACTGTTTTTT
NA | TRBJ2-3 | NA | TRBV27 | CASSLDRPKDTQYF | TGTGCCAGCAGTTTAGACAGACCCAAAGATACGCAGTATTTT
NA | TRBJ2-3 | many | TRBV25-1 | CASSEYRGWPGTDTQYF | TGTGCCAGCAGTGAATACCGAGGGTGGCCCGGCACAGATACGCAGTATTTT
TRBD1 | TRBJ2-4 | many | TRBV12-3/TRBV12-4 | CASLMTGGDIQYF | TGTGCCAGCCTAATGACAGGGGGTGACATTCAGTACTTC
TRBD1 | TRBJ1-2 | many | TRBV29-1 | CSVDRQGQVEF | TGCAGCGTTGATCGACAGGGGCAGGTGGAGTTC
NA | TRBJ2-3 | few | TRBV24-1 | CATSDFGGIPTDTQYF | TGTGCCACCAGTGATTTTGGGGGGATCCCCACAGATACGCAGTATTTT
TRBD1 | TRBJ2-3 | many | TRBV11-2 | CASSLDTGGYGTQYF | TGTGCCAGCAGCTTAGATACAGGGGGCTACGGTACGCAGTATTTT
TRBD1 | TRBJ1-5 | NA | TRBV5-1 | CASSFYRGYSNQPQHF | TGCGCCAGCAGCTTCTACAGGGGCTATAGCAATCAGCCCCAGCATTTT
NA | TRBJ2-4 | NA | TRBV12-3/TRBV12-4 | CASSLRGWENIQYF | TGTGCCAGCAGTTTAAGGGGGTGGGAAAACATTCAGTACTTC
NA | TRBJ2-7 | many | TRBV20-1 | CSARGMGGIYEQYF | TGCAGTGCTAGGGGGATGGGCGGGATCTACGAGCAGTACTTC
TRBD1 | TRBJ1-2 | many | TRBV7-2 | CASSLFGQGLRLRYTF | TGTGCCAGCAGCTTATTCGGACAGGGTCTACGTCTTCGCTACACCTTC
TRBD1 | TRBJ2-2 | few | TRBV30 | CASGTANTGELFF | TGTGCTTCCGGGACAGCGAACACCGGGGAGCTGTTTTTT
NA | TRBJ1-4 | many | TRBV12-3/TRBV12-4 | CASSFIGGGEKLFF | TGTGCCAGCAGTTTTATAGGGGGTGGTGAAAAACTGTTTTTT
TRBD1 | TRBJ1-3 | many | TRBV6-1 | CATAGDRVLSGNTIYF | TGTGCCACAGCCGGGGACAGGGTCTTATCTGGAAACACCATATATTTT
TRBD1 | TRBJ1-5 | few | TRBV20-1 | CSASWAYRGRGNQPQHF | TGCAGTGCTAGTTGGGCCTACAGGGGAAGGGGCAATCAGCCCCAGCATTTT
NA | TRBJ1-1 | many | TRBV11-1 | CASTSPWGGRNTEAFF | TGTGCCAGCACCTCTCCCTGGGGAGGGAGGAACACTGAAGCTTTCTTT
TRBD2 | TRBJ2-5 | NA | TRBV12-3/TRBV12-4 | CASSLGAGSYQETQYF | TGTGCCAGCAGTTTGGGAGCGGGATCGTACCAAGAGACCCAGTACTTC
NA | TRBJ2-3 | many | TRBV3-1 | CASSQQLVGTDTQYF | TGTGCCAGCAGCCAACAGCTCGTGGGCACAGATACGCAGTATTTT
NA | TRBJ2-7 | NA | TRBV29-1 | CSVGGDIKSYEQYF | TGCAGCGTTGGTGGGGACATCAAGAGCTACGAGCAGTACTTC
NA | TRBJ2-2 | few | TRBV29-1 | CSVGSAFTGELFF | TGCAGCGTCGGCAGCGCGTTCACCGGGGAGCTGTTTTTT
NA | TRBJ1-5 | many | TRBV10-3 | CAISEGSNQPQHF | TGTGCCATCAGTGAGGGCAGCAATCAGCCCCAGCATTTT
TRBD1 | TRBJ2-7 | many | TRBV6-1 | CASRLDRGLGEQYF | TGTGCCAGCAGACTGGACAGGGGGCTAGGAGAGCAGTACTTC
NA | TRBJ2-2 | many | TRBV7-2 | CASSYRDANTGELFF | TGTGCCAGCAGCTACCGGGACGCAAACACCGGGGAGCTGTTTTTT
NA | TRBJ1-4 | many | TRBV12-3/TRBV12-4 | CASSFRAANEKLFF | TGTGCCAGCAGTTTCAGAGCAGCTAATGAAAAACTGTTTTTT
NA | TRBJ2-5 | few | TRBV11-1 | CASSPRSLPETQYF | TGTGCCAGCAGCCCCCGATCCCTTCCCGAGACCCAGTACTTC
TRBD1 | TRBJ1-2 | NA | TRBV28 | CASSQTGGVKGYTF | TGTGCCAGCAGCCAGACAGGGGGCGTAAAAGGCTACACCTTC
TRBD2 | TRBJ2-5 | NA | TRBV3-1 | CASSQLREIQYF | TGTGCCAGCAGCCAACTGCGGGAGATCCAGTACTTC
TRBD1 | TRBJ1-2 | NA | TRBV2 | CASRRGQGDYGYTF | TGTGCCAGCAGGAGGGGACAGGGGGACTATGGCTACACCTTC
NA | TRBJ2-7 | many | TRBV4-1 | CASSQDGGDYEQYF | TGCGCCAGCAGCCAAGATGGCGGGGACTACGAGCAGTACTTC
NA | TRBJ2-3 | few | TRBV20-1 | CSARVGRDPVDTQYF | TGCAGTGCTAGAGTTGGGCGAGATCCAGTGGATACGCAGTATTTT
TRBD1 | TRBJ1-6 | many | TRBV6-1 | CASSEGQGRNSPLHF | TGTGCCAGCAGTGAAGGACAGGGACGGAATTCACCCCTCCACTTT
NA | TRBJ2-3 | NA | TRBV28 | CASEVRDTQYF | TGTGCCAGCGAGGTCCGCGATACGCAGTATTTT
NA | TRBJ2-3 | many | TRBV5-1 | CASSLGQADTDTQYF | TGCGCCAGCAGCTTGGGGCAGGCAGACACAGATACGCAGTATTTT
TRBD2 | TRBJ2-7 | many | TRBV7-2 | CASSPSSGGSYEQYF | TGTGCCAGCAGCCCCTCGTCGGGGGGCTCCTACGAGCAGTACTTC
NA | TRBJ2-5 | NA | TRBV7-2 | CASSLIRMGCQETQYF | TGTGCCAGCAGCTTAATTAGGATGGGGTGCCAAGAGACCCAGTACTTC
TRBD1 | TRBJ2-6 | NA | TRBV29-1 | CSVDDRVSGANVLTF | TGCAGCGTTGACGACAGGGTCTCTGGGGCCAACGTCCTGACTTTC
NA | TRBJ2-3 | few | TRBV7-2 | CASSYLLADTQYF | TGTGCCAGCAGCTACCTACTAGCAGATACGCAGTATTTT
NA | TRBJ2-3 | many | TRBV7-3 | CASSATMGPFTDTQYF | TGTGCCAGCAGCGCTACGATGGGACCTTTCACAGATACGCAGTATTTT
NA | TRBJ2-7 | many | TRBV12-3/TRBV12-4 | CASSLALGNEQYF | TGTGCCAGCAGTTTAGCGCTGGGGAACGAGCAGTACTTC
NA | TRBJ2-7 | NA | TRBV27 | CASSPRAPAESYEQYF | TGTGCCAGCAGTCCGAGGGCCCCGGCGGAGTCCTACGAGCAGTACTTC
TRBD1 | TRBJ1-4 | NA | TRBV29-1 | CSVRTGGDEKLFF | TGCAGCGTCCGGACAGGGGGCGATGAAAAACTGTTTTTT
NA | TRBJ2-5 | NA | TRBV6-4 | CASCLVHLEGARGVETQYF | TGTGCCAGCTGTCTTGTCCATTTGGAAGGGGCGAGGGGAGTGGAGACCCAGTACTTC
NA | TRBJ2-1 | many | TRBV7-3 | CASSLNGPGVNNEQFF | TGTGCCAGCAGCTTAAATGGGCCGGGAGTCAACAATGAGCAGTTCTTC
NA | TRBJ2-2 | many | TRBV3-1 | CASSQARGELFF | TGTGCCAGCAGCCAAGCACGCGGGGAGCTGTTTTTT
TRBD2 | TRBJ2-7 | many | TRBV19 | CASSILAGEPYEQYF | TGTGCCAGTAGTATCTTAGCGGGAGAACCCTACGAGCAGTACTTC
NA | TRBJ2-1 | many | TRBV29-1 | CSTLDGRQFYNEQFF | TGCAGCACACTGGACGGACGGCAATTTTACAATGAGCAGTTCTTC
NA | TRBJ2-7 | many | TRBV12-3/TRBV12-4 | CASSGNRVGQYF | TGTGCCAGCAGTGGGAACAGGGTAGGGCAGTACTTC
NA | TRBJ1-1 | many | TRBV29-1 | CSVDDGGDYMAFF | TGCAGCGTTGATGACGGTGGGGACTACATGGCTTTCTTT
TRBD1 | TRBJ1-5 | many | TRBV20-1 | CSASEGQGNANQPQHF | TGCAGTGCTAGTGAAGGACAGGGGAACGCCAATCAGCCCCAGCATTTT
TRBD2 | TRBJ2-1 | many | TRBV11-2 | CASSLEVSRGGVWEQFF | TGTGCCAGCAGCTTAGAAGTCTCTCGCGGGGGGGTTTGGGAGCAGTTCTTC